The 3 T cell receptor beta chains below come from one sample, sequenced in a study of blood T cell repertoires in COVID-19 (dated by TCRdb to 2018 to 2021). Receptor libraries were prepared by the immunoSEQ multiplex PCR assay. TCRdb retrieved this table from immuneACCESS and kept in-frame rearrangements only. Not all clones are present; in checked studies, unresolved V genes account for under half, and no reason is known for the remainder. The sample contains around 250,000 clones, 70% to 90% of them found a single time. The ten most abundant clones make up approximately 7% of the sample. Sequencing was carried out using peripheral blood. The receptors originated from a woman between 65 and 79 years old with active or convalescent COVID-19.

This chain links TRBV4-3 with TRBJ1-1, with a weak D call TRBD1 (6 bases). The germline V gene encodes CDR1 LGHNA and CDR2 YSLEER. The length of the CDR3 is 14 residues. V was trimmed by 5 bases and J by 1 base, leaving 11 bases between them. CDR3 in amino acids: CASSYRVWNTEAFF. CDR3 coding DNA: TGCGCCAGCAGCTACAGGGTTTGGAACACTGAAGCTTTCTTT.

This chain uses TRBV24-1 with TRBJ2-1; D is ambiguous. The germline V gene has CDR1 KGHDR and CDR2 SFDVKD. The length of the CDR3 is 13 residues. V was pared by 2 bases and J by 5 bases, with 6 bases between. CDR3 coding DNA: TGTGCCACCAGTGATTGGGCAGACAATGAGCAGTTCTTC. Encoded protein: CATSDWADNEQFF.

CDR3 region: CASSIEGQFSGNTIYF. The CDR3 nucleotides read TGTGCCAGTAGTATAGAGGGGCAGTTCTCTGGAAACACCATATATTTT. J is TRBJ1-3 and V is TRBV19; a weak D match, TRBD1 (5 bases). Germline V CDR1 and CDR2: LNHDA, SQIVND (reference sequence). The CDR3 is made up of 16 amino acids. Trimming removed 0 bases from V and 0 bases from J, with 9 bases in between.